This T cell receptor (beta chain) was identified during a study of PD-L1 blockade in urothelial cancer. About the research overall: Blood analysis was done at 3 weeks (second dose) and 6 weeks after treatment began.

Method: immunoSEQ multiplex PCR; TCRdb's copy keeps in-frame clones and lacks some. The sample records approximately 71,000 clones, about 89% being singletons. Germline V lookup: CDR1 MDHEN, CDR2 SYDVKM. The junction had 6 bases not matched to a gene; V was cut back by 3 bases and J by 2 bases. The CDR3 totals 17 residues. The chain carries TRBV28 and TRBJ1-5, with TRBD1 matching over 11 bases. This TCR derives from a man aged 55 to 70 with urothelial cancer. The specimen comprised PBMCs, sampled around atezolizumab (anti-PD-L1) treatment. CDR3: CASSLGQGVGGNQPQHF. CDR3 nucleotides: TGTGCCAGCAGTTTGGGACAGGGGGTCGGAGGCAATCAGCCCCAGCATTTT. The full variable domain, its missing parts supplied by reference TRBV28 and TRBJ1-5, is DVKVTQSSRYLVKRTGEKVFLECVQDMDHENMFWYRQDPGLGLRLIYFSYDVKMKEKGDIPEGYSVSREKKERFSLILESASTNQTSMYLCASSLGQGVGGNQPQHFGDGTRLSIL.